The sequence of this T cell receptor (beta chain) was determined in a study of blood T cell repertoires in COVID-19. In the original processing: Reference gene primer amplification yielded estimated nucleated cell counts. Assay used: immunoSEQ multiplex PCR; TCRdb lists only in-frame clones, some missing. The D gene and trimming were derived from the DNA, and the V and J assignments and clone size from that table. The table has roughly 160,000 clones, 86% seen once. Germline values: CDR1 MNHEY, CDR2 SVGAGI. V was clipped by 2 bases and J by 5 bases, with 12 bases between them. The CDR3 runs 14 residues.

The sequence was collected from a man aged 50-60 years with active or convalescent COVID-19. Sequenced material: peripheral blood. The V and J genes are TRBV6-5 and TRBJ1-2; D gene unclear. The CDR3 sequence: CASSYAPVEYGYTF. The CDR3 nucleotides are TGTGCCAGCAGTTACGCCCCCGTAGAGTATGGCTACACCTTC.